Presented here are 2 T cell receptor beta chains from one specimen sequenced in a study of type 1 and type 2 diabetes patients. The PCR template was genomic DNA. Multiplex PCR with 30 forward and 13 reverse primers amplified the TCR beta CDR3. TCRdb reprocessed the multiplex PCR reads via MiXCR and lists one record per CDR3 protein. The repertoire includes under 300,000 distinct CDR3 sequences, roughly 48% of them detected once, and roughly 15% sits in the top ten. Sequences were obtained from peripheral blood mononuclear cells (PBMCs). The receptors here all came from a man between 18 and 35 years old with type 2 diabetes.

Note on this clonotype: Possible read error: a much larger clone is one base away. This chain joins TRBV10-2 and TRBJ2-2, with D maybe TRBD2 (5 bases). CDR1 and CDR2 from the germline V gene are WSHSY and SAAADI. The CDR3 totals 11 residues. In DNA form, the CDR3 reads TGCGCCAGCAGTGAGTCCGGGGAGCTGTATTTT. Translation: CASSESGELYF.

The genes are TRBV6-5 and TRBJ1-1; 7 bases fit TRBD1. CDR1 and CDR2 from the germline V gene are MNHEY and SVGAGI. The CDR3 contains 12 residues. V lost 3 bases, J lost 9 bases, and 4 bases stayed unmatched. CDR3 region: CASSYLTGKAFF. CDR3 sequence (DNA): TGTGCCAGCAGTTATCTGACAGGGAAAGCTTTCTTT.